These 31 T cell receptor beta chains were sequenced from one sample in a study of T cell repertoires in cytomegalovirus infection. These receptors have no identified antigens. MiXCR, applied by TCRdb to the reads, yields one record per CDR3 protein. The profile shows about 770,000 distinct CDR3 sequences, roughly 28% of them singletons. The sample here was cultured CD8+ T cells from PBMCs, taken from culture after CMV antigen stimulation. Every receptor here comes from a human donor in good health (CMV status not recorded). Some clones in this sample may be carry-over from other donors' samples.

The chain recombines TRBV27 with TRBJ1-4; TRBD1 aligns across 7 bases. The germline V gene encodes CDR1 MNHEY and CDR2 SMNVEV (reference sequence). The CDR3 is made up of 14 amino acids. V lost 6 bases to trimming and J lost 5 bases; unmatched junction nucleotides: 6. The CDR3 DNA reads as TGTGCCAGCAGCGGGGACAGATTAAATGAAAAACTGTTTTTT. It specifies CASSGDRLNEKLFF.

This clonotype was seen more than once but under ten times. The rearrangement joins TRBV27 to TRBJ1-5; D might be TRBD1 (5 bases). The V gene lost 5 bases and the J gene lost 0 bases, with 38 bases spanning the gap. CDR1 and CDR2 from the germline V gene are MNHEY and SMNVEV (reference sequence). The CDR3 is 24 amino acids. The CDR3 spells CASSTNRLVIGRVRTGYSNQPQHF. The CDR3 region has the DNA TGTGCCAGCAGTACAAACCGTTTAGTGATCGGCAGGGTGAGAACCGGTTATAGCAATCAGCCCCAGCATTTT.

This clonotype has ten or more counts. The gene calls are TRBV6-2 or TRBV6-3 and TRBJ1-6; D uncertain. V lost 0 bases and J 7 bases, leaving 13 bases between the germline ends. The CDR3 is 16 amino acids. Germline CDR1 reads MNHEY; CDR2 reads SVGEGT. CDR3 sequence: CASSYSRTLGNSPLHF. CDR3 in DNA: TGTGCCAGCAGTTACTCGAGGACCCTGGGCAATTCACCCCTCCACTTT.

The V gene is TRBV24-1, the J gene TRBJ2-7; 8 bases line up with TRBD1. From germline, CDR1 is KGHDR and CDR2 SFDVKD. V lost 10 bases, J lost 1 base, and 26 bases stayed unmatched. The CDR3 contains 20 residues. This chain's CDR3 is CATLEPDPYRGKGFSYEQYF. CDR3 coding DNA: TGTGCCACTCTGGAACCTGATCCTTACAGGGGGAAGGGGTTTTCCTACGAGCAGTACTTC.

On this clonotype: A clone one base away is much larger, so this may be a read error. V gene TRBV6-1 combines with J gene TRBJ2-3; TRBD1 might be the D (5 bases). The V and J ends lost 5 bases and 2 bases respectively, with 20 bases between them. The CDR3 runs 17 residues. Germline CDR1 reads MNHNS; CDR2 reads SASEGT. Here the CDR3 DNA reads TGTGCCAGCAGTCTAGGGGTGCCACGTTCTACCACAGATACGCAGTATTTT. It encodes CASSLGVPRSTTDTQYF.

The gene calls are TRBV10-2 and TRBJ2-1; D uncertain. Trimming took off 2 bases at V and 0 bases at J, with 14 bases between the two ends. The CDR3 length is 17 residues. Germline V gene lookup returns CDR1 WSHSY and CDR2 SAAADI. The CDR3 bases are TGCGCCAGCAGTGAGATTAAGGGCTTAAGCTCCTACAATGAGCAGTTCTTC. Translation: CASSEIKGLSSYNEQFF.

This clonotype was detected only a few times. This CDR3 is CASSLGTYTEAFF. DNA of the CDR3: TGTGCCAGCAGCTTAGGGACGTACACTGAAGCTTTCTTT. The V and J genes are TRBV11-3 and TRBJ1-1, with D unresolved. Trimming took 1 base from V and 3 from J, leaving 6 bases between them. Germline CDR1 SGHNT, CDR2 YENEEA. CDR3 length: 13 residues.

The chain combines TRBV7-9 with TRBJ1-2; no clear D gene. The CDR3 runs to 14 residues. V was trimmed by 0 bases and J by 4 bases, leaving 9 bases between them. CDR1 is SEHNR and CDR2 is FQNEAQ in the germline V gene (reference sequence). CDR3 sequence reads: CASSLAEAPYGYTF. DNA for the CDR3: TGTGCCAGCAGCTTAGCGGAGGCGCCCTATGGCTACACCTTC.

The chain recombines TRBV12-3 or TRBV12-4 with TRBJ2-1, with 8 bases lining up with TRBD2. The CDR3 contains 15 residues. Trimming at V came to 5 bases and at J to 0 bases, leaving 3 bases not matched to a gene. CDR3 in amino acids: CASSTGGASYNEQFF. The CDR3 DNA reads TGTGCCAGCAGTACCGGGGGGGCCTCCTACAATGAGCAGTTCTTC.

This chain links TRBV11-2 with TRBJ2-7, with 10 positions matching TRBD2. The CDR3 totals 15 residues. Germline V lookup: CDR1 SGHAT, CDR2 FQNNGV. With V trimmed by 5 bases and J by 1 base, 5 bases remained unmatched. CDR3 nucleotides: TGTGCCAGCAGCATTACTAGCGGGATATCCTACGAGCAGTACGTC. This gives the protein CASSITSGISYEQYV.

V and J are TRBV28 and TRBJ2-7, with D possibly TRBD1 on 5 matching bases. Trimming pared 5 bases from V and 0 bases from J, leaving 14 bases between. The CDR3 has 15 amino acids. The germline gives CDR1 MDHEN, CDR2 SYDVKM. Here the CDR3 reads CASSGRARSSYEQYV. The CDR3 bases are TGTGCCAGCAGTGGCAGGGCACGAAGCTCCTACGAGCAGTACGTC.

Here the CDR3 reads CASSPGVVANEKLFF. The CDR3 DNA sequence: TGTGCCAGCAGTCCCGGGGTAGTGGCTAATGAAAAACTGTTTTTT. This chain uses TRBV27 with TRBJ1-4; the D is unclear. V lost 5 bases, J lost 3 bases, and 13 bases lay in between. This CDR3 has 15 residues. Germline values: CDR1 MNHEY, CDR2 SMNVEV (reference sequence).

This clonotype was seen repeatedly, ten times or more. The chain is built from TRBV7-2 and TRBJ2-7, with D possibly matching TRBD2 (7 bases). Germline-derived CDR1 and CDR2 are SGHTA and FQGNSA. CDR3 length equals 15 residues. V lost 5 bases and J 2 bases, leaving 16 bases between the germline ends. The DNA of the CDR3 is TGTGCCAGCAGCGAGGTGGGGGGGGGCCCCTACGAGCAGTACTTC. This sequence encodes CASSEVGGGPYEQYF. The complete variable domain, with remaining parts taken from reference TRBV7-2 and TRBJ2-7, reads GAGVSQSPSNKVTEKGKDVELRCDPISGHTALYWYRQSLGQGLEFLIYFQGNSAPDKSGLPSDRFSAERTGGSVSTLTIQRTQQEDSAVYLCASSEVGGGPYEQYFGPGTRLTVT.

This clonotype was counted a few times. The chain employs TRBV27 and TRBJ1-2, with D uncertain. Trimming pared 0 bases from V and 2 bases from J, leaving 7 bases between. This CDR3 spans 14 amino acids. Germline assignment: CDR1 MNHEY and CDR2 SMNVEV (reference sequence). The chain's CDR3 is CASSLSPRNYGYTF. The CDR3 DNA reads TGTGCCAGCAGTTTATCTCCCAGGAACTATGGCTACACCTTC.

This clonotype was picked up many times. The chain links TRBV14 to TRBJ1-3; D is undetermined. The CDR3 consists of 11 residues. The V and J ends lost 3 bases and 8 bases respectively, with 5 bases between them. Germline CDR1 SGHDN, CDR2 FVKESK. The CDR3 loop reads CASSQVHTIYF. The CDR3, as DNA: TGTGCCAGCAGCCAGGTCCACACCATATATTTT.

V is TRBV9 and J is TRBJ2-1; a weak D match, TRBD2 (7 bases). The V gene's germline CDR1 is SGDLS and CDR2 YYNGEE. V lost 3 bases to trimming and J lost 8 bases, with 18 bases between them. This CDR3 has 15 amino acids. CDR3 protein: CASSGLGGGPHEQFF. The CDR3 nucleotides are TGTGCCAGCAGCGGGCTTGGGGGGGGGCCGCATGAGCAGTTCTTC. Combining the CDR3 with reference TRBV9 and TRBJ2-1 gives the whole variable domain DSGVTQTPKHLITATGQRVTLRCSPRSGDLSVYWYQQSLDQGLQFLIQYYNGEERAKGNILERFSAQQFPDLHSELNLSSLELGDSALYFCASSGLGGGPHEQFFGPGTRLTVL.

This clonotype has just a few counts. As DNA, the CDR3 is TGTGCCAGCAGCTTATCGCCAGGGACTAGCGGGGGGCCTACCTACAATGAGCAGTTCTTC. It codes for CASSLSPGTSGGPTYNEQFF. The V and J genes are TRBV11-1 and TRBJ2-1; 15 nucleotides line up with TRBD2. The germline gives CDR1 SGHAT, CDR2 FQDESV (reference sequence). CDR3 size: 20 residues. V gave up 2 bases and J gave up 2 bases; unmatched junction bases: 10.

This chain connects TRBV28 to TRBJ1-2; D uncertain. Trimming stripped 6 bases from V and 3 bases from J, with 14 bases between. Germline-derived CDR1 and CDR2 are MDHEN and SYDVKM. The CDR3 covers 14 residues. The CDR3 spells CASSRGRIHYGYTF. The CDR3 coding sequence is TGTGCCAGCAGCCGAGGGCGAATCCACTATGGCTACACCTTC.

In its sample, this clonotype was seen a few times. The gene calls are TRBV6-5 and TRBJ1-2, with D uncertain. The CDR3 loop spans 14 amino acids. Trimming pared 0 bases from V and 2 bases from J, leaving 7 bases between. The germline V gene has CDR1 MNHEY and CDR2 SVGAGI. CDR3 nucleotide sequence: TGTGCCAGCAGTTACTCTTCAGCCAACTATGGCTACACCTTC. Its translation: CASSYSSANYGYTF.

This clonotype appeared many times. This sequence joins TRBV7-8 and TRBJ1-5; 9 bases are shared with TRBD1. This CDR3 is built from 14 residues. Germline loops: CDR1 SGHVS, CDR2 FQNEAQ. The V and J ends lost 5 bases and 6 bases, in that order; junction bases with no gene match: 5. CDR3 bases: TGTGCCAGCAGCCTCTACAGGGGGCCTCAGCCCCAGCATTTT. Amino acid sequence: CASSLYRGPQPQHF.

This chain links TRBV7-9 with TRBJ1-2, with D possibly being TRBD1 (6 bases). Germline V gene data show CDR1 as SEHNR and CDR2 as FQNEAQ (reference sequence). The CDR3 sequence is 14 residues long. Between the trimmed V and J ends, which lost 5 bases and 6 bases, there was a span of 16 bases. DNA for the CDR3: TGTGCCAGCAGCCCAGGGGAAGGGCGACATGGCTACACCTTC. It translates to CASSPGEGRHGYTF.

Ten or more counts support this clonotype. J is TRBJ2-1 and V is TRBV7-9, with 8 bases identical to TRBD1. This CDR3 region has 16 residues. The V and J ends lost 1 base and 3 bases, in that order; junction bases with no gene match: 5. Germline V lookup: CDR1 SEHNR, CDR2 FQNEAQ (reference sequence). The CDR3 region is CASSLGTGGSYNEQFF. CDR3 coding DNA: TGTGCCAGCAGCTTAGGCACAGGGGGGAGCTACAATGAGCAGTTCTTC.

This clonotype was seen more than once but under ten times. The rearrangement uses TRBV5-1 and TRBJ1-2; 7 bases fit TRBD1. CDR3 length: 14 residues. The ends lost 0 bases at V and 6 bases at J; junction bases unmatched: 5. Germline V lookup: CDR1 SGHRS, CDR2 YFSETQ. The DNA of the CDR3 is TGCGCCAGCAGCTTGGAGTCGACAGGGCATGGCTACACCTTC. Amino acids: CASSLESTGHGYTF. Supplemented by reference TRBV5-1 and TRBJ1-2, the full variable domain reads KAGVTQTPRYLIKTRGQQVTLSCSPISGHRSVSWYQQTPGQGLQFLFEYFSETQRNKGNFPGRFSGRQFSNSRSEMNVSTLELGDSALYLCASSLESTGHGYTFGSGTRLTVV.

This clonotype was found a few times. The CDR3 nucleotides are TGTGCCAGCAGCTCGACAAGAGTCCAAGAGACCCAGTACTTC. Amino acid sequence: CASSSTRVQETQYF. The rearrangement uses TRBV7-9 and TRBJ2-5, with D unclear. CDR3 length: 14 residues. With 4 bases removed from V and 1 base from J, the gap between germline ends came to 10 bases. Germline values: CDR1 SEHNR, CDR2 FQNEAQ (reference sequence).

This clonotype was seen more than once but under ten times. This chain links TRBV7-6 with TRBJ2-5; TRBD1 agrees at 7 bases. The CDR3 is 13 residues long. Trimming cost V 4 bases and J 5 bases; bases outside gene matches: 4. Germline values: CDR1 SGHVS, CDR2 FNYEAQ. In nucleotides, the CDR3 is TGTGCCAGCAGCTACAGGGGACGCGAGACCCAGTACTTC. It translates to CASSYRGRETQYF.

This clonotype was found many times. The rearrangement joins TRBV7-9 to TRBJ1-5; TRBD1 matches 8 bases. CDR1 is SEHNR and CDR2 is FQNEAQ in the germline V gene (reference sequence). The J segment lost 7 bases and the V segment lost 1 base, leaving 6 bases of the junction unmatched. The CDR3 is 15 residues long. CDR3 sequence (DNA): TGTGCCAGCAGCTTAGAGGCAGGGGGCCACCAGCCCCAGCATTTT. Its translation is CASSLEAGGHQPQHF.

The chain employs TRBV7-9 and TRBJ2-1; D perhaps matches TRBD2 (5 bases). The CDR3 is 14 amino acids. CDR1 and CDR2 from the germline V gene are SEHNR and FQNEAQ (reference sequence). V was cut by 4 bases and J by 5 bases, with 12 bases left in between. CDR3 residues: CASSSRTSHNEQFF. The CDR3 nucleotides read TGTGCCAGCAGCTCACGGACTTCCCACAATGAGCAGTTCTTC.

This rearrangement joins TRBV4-1 to TRBJ1-2; 9 bases are a match to TRBD1. Germline CDR1 is MGHRA and CDR2 is YSYEKL. The V segment lost 6 bases and the J segment 0 bases; nucleotides outside the gene matches: 5. The CDR3 sequence is 15 residues long. This CDR3 is CASRPGQGSNYGYTF. The CDR3 DNA reads TGCGCCAGCAGACCGGGACAGGGATCTAACTATGGCTACACCTTC.

Only a few counts were recorded for this clonotype. CDR3 sequence: CASSYNRVSYEQYV. CDR3 DNA sequence: TGTGCCAGCAGTTACAATAGAGTTTCATACGAGCAGTACGTC. This chain uses TRBV6-2 or TRBV6-3 with TRBJ2-7, with D unclear. The germline gives CDR1 MNHEY, CDR2 SVGEGT. The CDR3 extends over 14 amino acids. Trimming took off 2 bases at V and 4 bases at J, with 12 bases between the two ends.

The rearrangement joins TRBV6-1 to TRBJ2-7; possibly TRBD1 or TRBD2 for D (6 bases each). The CDR3 is 17 amino acids. Trimming stripped 5 bases from V and 6 bases from J, with 26 bases between. CDR1 is MNHNS and CDR2 is SASEGT in the germline V gene. In DNA, the CDR3 is TGTGCCAGCAGTTACGCTTCAAACTGGGGGGCCCCTGGCGAGCAGTACTTC. Translating it yields CASSYASNWGAPGEQYF.

This clonotype was picked up a small number of times. The chain couples TRBV7-9 to TRBJ2-1, with D unclear. V was trimmed by 6 bases and J by 0 bases, leaving 12 bases between them. The germline V gene encodes CDR1 SEHNR and CDR2 FQNEAQ (reference sequence). This CDR3 has 15 amino acids. The CDR3 DNA sequence: TGTGCCAGCAGTCAAGGACGGCGCTCCTACAATGAGCAGTTCTTC. It is translated as CASSQGRRSYNEQFF.